This T cell receptor beta chain was observed in a study of cytomegalovirus exposure and HLA in healthy donors. Points from the study as a whole: Specific recognition of CMV antigens was confirmed in vitro for a few chains (all CMV-associated). An analysis was carried out later, and it reportedly showed fewer N-insertions in an Asian-associated ancestry cluster than the roughly 670-donor mean. Later analysis found that TCR beta chains associated with HLA were more clonally expanded than other, equally common chains. Reportedly, cytomegalovirus status was diagnosed with high sensitivity and specificity.

Primers: 60 Vbeta forward and 13 Jbeta reverse. Using immunoSEQ multiplex PCR, the repertoire was profiled, and TCRdb retains in-frame clones only, with some absent. This sample has 37,000 or so clones, with roughly 81% found just once. Note on this clone: Its antigen is not identified.

Germline loops: CDR1 ENHRY, CDR2 SYGVKD. V shed 0 bases and J shed 0 bases, with 8 bases lying between them. The length of the CDR3 is 15 residues. Sequencing input: PBMCs. The rearrangement uses TRBV10-3 and TRBJ1-1; D is perhaps TRBD1 (5 bases). The TCR was taken from a woman in her thirties or forties in good health and CMV-seronegative. The CDR3 reads CAISESEGMNTEAFF. The CDR3 nucleotides are TGTGCCATCAGTGAGTCGGAGGGGATGAACACTGAAGCTTTCTTT.